Listed below are T cell receptor beta chains from one sample, sequenced in a study of cytomegalovirus exposure and HLA in healthy donors. Measured with immunoSEQ multiplex PCR; TCRdb has only the in-frame clones, and not every one. The data contain 56,000 or so clones, 90% to 95% of them seen just once; the ten biggest clones take up roughly 1.7%. The sequenced sample consisted of PBMCs. The receptors come from a young woman in good health and CMV-seropositive. Both conserved end residues are part of each CDR3. A D gene is named only where the DNA matches it firmly. Rows may omit the clone size; those that give it use once, few, many or a size class.

NA TRBJ2-7 TRBV19 NA TGTGCCAGTAGTATTCGAGCAGGGGACTCCTACGAGCAGTACTTC CASSIRAGDSYEQYF
once TRBJ2-5 TRBV7-9 NA TGTGCCAGCAGCTTAGATATACAAGAGACCCAGTACTTC CASSLDIQETQYF
NA TRBJ2-3 TRBV27 NA TGTGCCAGCAGTCCCTATACAGCCCGGCGGGCAGATACGCAGTATTTT CASSPYTARRADTQYF
NA TRBJ2-7 TRBV25-1 TRBD1 TGTGCCAGCAGTGCGACAGGGCGCGAGCAGTACTTC CASSATGREQYF
NA TRBJ2-6 TRBV28 TRBD1 TGTGCCAGTCGCTACCGGGACAGGGGGCGAGGAACGATCTCTGGGGCCAACGTCCTGACTTTC CASRYRDRGRGTISGANVLTF
NA TRBJ1-2 TRBV11-2 NA TGTGCCAGCAGCTTAGACCGACAGGTCCATGGCTACACCTTC CASSLDRQVHGYTF
NA TRBJ2-3 TRBV7-2 TRBD2 TGTGCCAGCAGCTTAATGCGGGGGGCCACAGATACGCAGTATTTT CASSLMRGATDTQYF
NA TRBJ1-2 TRBV6-5 NA TGTGCCAGCAGTTGGGAGGGCCAGTATGGCTACACCTTC CASSWEGQYGYTF
NA TRBJ1-2 TRBV10-2 NA TGCGCCAGCACCGCAGGGAACTATGGCTACACCTTC CASTAGNYGYTF
few TRBJ2-1 TRBV6-4 TRBD2 TGTGCCAGCAGTTCACTAGCGGGGGGCTACAATGAGCAGTTCTTC CASSSLAGGYNEQFF
NA TRBJ2-7 TRBV5-1 NA TGCGCCAGCAGCTTGGTAGGGGTTGACGAGCAGTACTTC CASSLVGVDEQYF
NA TRBJ1-4 TRBV13 NA TGTGCCAGCAGCTTCGGACTTTATGGGACTAATGAAAAACTGTTTTTT CASSFGLYGTNEKLFF
NA TRBJ2-5 TRBV11-2 TRBD2 TGTGCCAGCAGCTTATTCTGGCCTAGCGGGGGGGAAGAGACCCAGTACTTC CASSLFWPSGGEETQYF
once TRBJ2-2 TRBV27 NA TGTGCCAGCAGTTTCGTGTCAGGGAGGCCCGGGGAGCTGTTTTTT CASSFVSGRPGELFF
NA TRBJ2-2 TRBV4-3 NA TGCGCCAGCAGCCAACCCACAGACAGGCGAGGGAAGGTATCCGGGGAGCTGTTTTTT CASSQPTDRRGKVSGELFF
NA TRBJ2-7 TRBV2 TRBD2 TGTGCCAGCAGTGAAGCTAGCGGGGGGATCTACGAGCAGTACTTC CASSEASGGIYEQYF
NA TRBJ1-5 TRBV12-5 NA TGTGCTAGTGGTTTGGGGACAGTTTATAGCAATCAGCCCCAGCATTTT CASGLGTVYSNQPQHF
NA TRBJ1-3 TRBV5-5 NA TGTGCCAGCAGCTCATTTTCCGGAAACACCATATATTTT CASSSFSGNTIYF
NA TRBJ2-2 TRBV7-8 NA TGTGCCAGCAGCTCCCAGATCAGGGGCCCGAACACCGGGGAGCTGTTTTTT CASSSQIRGPNTGELFF
NA TRBJ1-1 TRBV5-1 NA TGCGCCAGCAGCTTGGGGGCGCTGAACACTGAAGCTTTCTTT CASSLGALNTEAFF
NA TRBJ1-2 TRBV19 NA TGTGCCAGTAGTGGGGAGAACGTCGCTCGAGGCTACACCTTC CASSGENVARGYTF
NA TRBJ2-5 TRBV30 NA TGTGCCTGGAGTGTAGAAGGGGCATTAGGGACCCAGTACTTC CAWSVEGALGTQYF
once TRBJ1-1 TRBV4-3 NA TGCGCCAGCAGCCAACTTGGAGGGAACACTGAAGCTTTCTTT CASSQLGGNTEAFF
NA TRBJ1-1 TRBV4-1 NA TGCGCCAGCAGCCTTAGCAAAACTGAAGCTTTCTTT CASSLSKTEAFF
NA TRBJ1-2 TRBV10-3 NA TGTGCCATCAGTGCGGTAGGGAGGTATGGCTACACCTTC CAISAVGRYGYTF
few TRBJ2-7 TRBV5-8 TRBD2 TGTGCCAGCAGCTTGGCCCGGGGACTACAGTCCCCCCTCGAGCAGTACTTC CASSLARGLQSPLEQYF
NA TRBJ1-4 TRBV6-9 NA TGTGCCAGCAGCTATAGGAAGGGGCGGCGAGAAAAACTGTTTTTT CASSYRKGRREKLFF
NA TRBJ1-2 TRBV29-1 NA TGCAGCGTTGAAGATGACACTCCGGGCTACACCTTC CSVEDDTPGYTF
NA TRBJ1-2 TRBV5-6 NA TGTGCCAGCAGCCAAGCTTATGGCTACACCTTC CASSQAYGYTF
NA TRBJ1-1 TRBV19 NA TGTGCCAGTAGTAAGGCGAGGACTGAAGCTTTCTTT CASSKARTEAFF
NA TRBJ2-1 TRBV5-1 NA TGCGCCAGCAAAGAGGGGGGGGCCTCGCAGGCTGGTGGGCAGTTCTTC CASKEGGASQAGGQFF
NA TRBJ2-4 TRBV14 NA TGTGCCAGCAGCCAAAATGGGCTAGCCAAAAACATTCAGTACTTC CASSQNGLAKNIQYF
NA TRBJ1-1 TRBV4-1 NA TGCGCCAGCAGCCAAGAAGTAGGGGGTTCGGGATGGAACACTGAAGCTTTCTTT CASSQEVGGSGWNTEAFF
NA TRBJ2-2 TRBV9 NA TGTGCCAGCAGCGTAGGAACAGGGAACACCGGGGAGCTGTTTTTT CASSVGTGNTGELFF
NA TRBJ1-2 TRBV15 NA TGTGCCACCAGCATCTCCCGGATCAGGGAACGCTCTGAGTACTATGGCTACACCTTC CATSISRIRERSEYYGYTF
NA TRBJ2-7 TRBV6-5 NA TGTGCCACTTCAGGTAGCTCCTACGAGCAGTACTTC CATSGSSYEQYF
NA TRBJ1-2 TRBV5-1 TRBD1 TGCGCCAGCAGCTTGTGGGGGAAGACAGGGGGAGACTATGGCTACACCTTC CASSLWGKTGGDYGYTF
NA TRBJ1-4 TRBV5-1 NA TGCGCCAGCAGCTCCCAGGGAGGTAGAGAAAAACTGTTTTTT CASSSQGGREKLFF
NA TRBJ2-7 TRBV10-2 TRBD1 TGCGCCAGCAGTGAAGGGACAGCGTCCTACGAGCAGTACTTC CASSEGTASYEQYF
NA TRBJ2-7 TRBV7-2 TRBD2 TGTGCCAGCAGCTTCCTATCCGGGACTACCTACGAGCAGTACTTC CASSFLSGTTYEQYF
NA TRBJ2-2 TRBV6-4 TRBD1 TGTGCCAGCAGTGACGGGACAGGGGCCGGGGAGCTGTTTTTT CASSDGTGAGELFF
NA TRBJ1-1 TRBV2 NA TGTGCCAGCAGCCGGGGGTGGACTGAAGCTTTCTTT CASSRGWTEAFF
NA TRBJ2-7 TRBV11-3 TRBD1 TGTGCCAGCAGCTCCAGACAGGGGCACGAGCAGTACTTC CASSSRQGHEQYF
NA TRBJ1-6 TRBV10-3 TRBD1 TGTGCCATCAGATCCGGACAGGGCGACACCCTCCACTTT CAIRSGQGDTLHF
NA TRBJ1-2 TRBV5-1 NA TGCGCCAGCAGCTTGGCAGGGCCCTATGGCTACACCTTC CASSLAGPYGYTF
NA TRBJ2-2 TRBV5-1 TRBD1 TGCGCCAGCAGCGAAAACAGGGGGACGGCAGGCGCCGGGGAGCTGTTTTTT CASSENRGTAGAGELFF
NA TRBJ2-3 TRBV30 TRBD1 TGTGCCTGGAGTGGTGGACAGGCAGATACGCAGTATTTT CAWSGGQADTQYF
few TRBJ2-2 TRBV6-4 TRBD2 TGTGCCAGCAGTGTTGGAGCGGGGGTCACCGGGGAGCTGTTTTTT CASSVGAGVTGELFF